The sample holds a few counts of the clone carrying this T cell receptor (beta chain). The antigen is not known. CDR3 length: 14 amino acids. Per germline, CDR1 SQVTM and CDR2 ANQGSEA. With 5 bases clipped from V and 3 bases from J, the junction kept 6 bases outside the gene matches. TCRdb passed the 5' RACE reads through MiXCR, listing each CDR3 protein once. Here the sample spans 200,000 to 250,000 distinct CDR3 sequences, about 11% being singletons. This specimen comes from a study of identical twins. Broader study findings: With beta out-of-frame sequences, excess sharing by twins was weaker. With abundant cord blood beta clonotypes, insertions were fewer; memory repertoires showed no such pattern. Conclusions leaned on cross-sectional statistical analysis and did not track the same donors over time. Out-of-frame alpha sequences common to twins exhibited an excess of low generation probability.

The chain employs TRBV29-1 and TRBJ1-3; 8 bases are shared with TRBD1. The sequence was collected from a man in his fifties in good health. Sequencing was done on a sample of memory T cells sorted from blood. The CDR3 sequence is CSVSPGGGGNTIYF. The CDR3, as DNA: TGCAGCGTTTCTCCAGGGGGCGGTGGAAACACCATATATTTT.